This TCR beta chain originates from a study of T cell clones after liver transplantation. Looking at the study overall: TCRbeta sequencing after a pre-transplant mixed lymphocyte reaction identified graft-donor-reactive clones, later tracked in post-transplant blood. Regarding the study as a whole: Post-transplant, graft-donor-reactive CD4 TCRbeta sequences in blood dropped significantly in most of the 8 subjects. Graft donor-reactive T cells possibly entered the graft instead of undergoing deletion.

Sequencing used immunoSEQ multiplex PCR; TCRdb keeps in-frame clones, though not all of them. The sample holds around 70,000 clones; 85% to 95% are singletons and the top ten take 0.9% to 1%. The V end lost 7 bases, the J end lost 7 bases, and 16 bases lay between the germline ends. The CDR3 totals 13 residues. The germline V gene has CDR1 SNHLY and CDR2 FYNNEI. To note about this clone: Its antigen is currently unknown.

V gene TRBV2 combines with J gene TRBJ1-1; D is uncertain. The clonotype was recovered from a human patient who received a liver transplant. The T cells may partly be graft donor cells. Sample: CD4+ T cells from blood, taken less than 26 months after liver transplant. Here the CDR3 reads CASTPGVDGEAFF. CDR3 sequence (DNA): TGTGCCAGCACCCCAGGAGTGGATGGTGAAGCTTTCTTT.